Included here is one T cell receptor (beta chain) sequence, with context. Its antigen is not known. At one of its ends the junction is not consistent with the germline gene, which may arise from a read error. The data were obtained in a study of CD8 T cells in ankylosing spondylitis. Broader study findings: Characteristic, it appeared, of ankylosing spondylitis blood was a TCR beta motif of about eight highly homologous variants.

Quantitative barcoded 5'-RACE was used to prepare TCR beta libraries. TCRdb passed the 5' RACE reads through MiXCR, listing each CDR3 protein once. The data hold around 770,000 distinct CDR3 sequences, with 10% to 15% observed a single time. This receptor was obtained from a male donor with ankylosing spondylitis. Sequenced material: blood, either unsorted or a sorted T cell fraction (not recorded which).

In DNA form, the CDR3 reads TGTGCCAGCCGTTATCCCCACAAAGGCACTGAAGCTTTCTTT. Translated, it gives CASRYPHKGTEAFF. The chain has TRBV6-2 or TRBV6-3 and TRBJ1-1; D gene uncertain. Germline-derived CDR1 and CDR2 are MNHEY and SVGEGT. The CDR3 totals 14 residues.